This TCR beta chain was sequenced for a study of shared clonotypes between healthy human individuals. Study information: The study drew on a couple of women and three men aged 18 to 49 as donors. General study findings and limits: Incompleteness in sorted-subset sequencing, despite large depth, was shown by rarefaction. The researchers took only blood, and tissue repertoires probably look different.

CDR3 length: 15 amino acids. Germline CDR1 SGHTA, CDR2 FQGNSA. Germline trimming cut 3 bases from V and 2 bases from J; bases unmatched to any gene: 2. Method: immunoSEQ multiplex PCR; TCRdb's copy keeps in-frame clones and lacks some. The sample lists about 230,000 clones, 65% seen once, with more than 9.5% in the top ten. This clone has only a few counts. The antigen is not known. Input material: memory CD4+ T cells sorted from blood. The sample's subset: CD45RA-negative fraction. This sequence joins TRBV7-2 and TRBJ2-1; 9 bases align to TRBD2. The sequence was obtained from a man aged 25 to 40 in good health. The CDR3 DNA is TGTGCCAGCAGCTTGGCGGGAGGGACCTACAATGAGCAGTTCTTC. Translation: CASSLAGGTYNEQFF. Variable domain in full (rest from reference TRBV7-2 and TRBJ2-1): GAGVSQSPSNKVTEKGKDVELRCDPISGHTALYWYRQSLGQGLEFLIYFQGNSAPDKSGLPSDRFSAERTGGSVSTLTIQRTQQEDSAVYLCASSLAGGTYNEQFFGPGTRLTVL.